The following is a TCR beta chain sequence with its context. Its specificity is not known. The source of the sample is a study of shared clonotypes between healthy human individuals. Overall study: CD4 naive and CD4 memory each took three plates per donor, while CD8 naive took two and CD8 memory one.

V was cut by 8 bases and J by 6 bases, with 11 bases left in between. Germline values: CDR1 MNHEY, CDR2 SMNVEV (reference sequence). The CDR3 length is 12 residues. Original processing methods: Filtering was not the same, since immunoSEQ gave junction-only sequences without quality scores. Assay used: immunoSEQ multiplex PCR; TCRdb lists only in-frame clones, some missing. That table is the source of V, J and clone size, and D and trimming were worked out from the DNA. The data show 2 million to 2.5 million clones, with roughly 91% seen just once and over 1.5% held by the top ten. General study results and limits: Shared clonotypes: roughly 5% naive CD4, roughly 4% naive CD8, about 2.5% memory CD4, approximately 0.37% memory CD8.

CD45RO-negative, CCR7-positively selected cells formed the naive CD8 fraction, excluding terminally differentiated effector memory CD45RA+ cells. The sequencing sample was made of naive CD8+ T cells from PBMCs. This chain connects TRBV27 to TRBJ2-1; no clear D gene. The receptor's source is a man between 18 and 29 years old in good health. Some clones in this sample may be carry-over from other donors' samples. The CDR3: CASFQPGNEQFF. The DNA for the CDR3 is TGTGCCAGCTTTCAGCCAGGCAATGAGCAGTTCTTC.